Listed below are T cell receptor beta chains from one sample, sequenced in a study of cytomegalovirus exposure and HLA in healthy donors. Some clones are missing from TCRdb's copy, which holds only in-frame ones; the method was immunoSEQ multiplex PCR. Counted here are more than 200,000 clones, over 75% occurring once; the ten biggest clones make up approximately 12%. The sample consisted of PBMCs. Receptors were obtained from a man younger than 35 in good health and CMV-seropositive. The CDR3 runs from the conserved cysteine through the conserved F or W. The D gene is left open where the match is weak. Clone size is not always given. Where it is, it says once, few, many or a class for expanded clones.

J: TRBJ2-5
size: .
D: .
V: TRBV28
DNA: TGTGCCAGCAGTTTCCCGACCCAAGAGACCCAGTACTTC
CDR3: CASSFPTQETQYF

J: TRBJ2-7
size: .
D: TRBD2
V: TRBV5-1
DNA: TGCGCCAGCAGCTTGGCTGGGGGGGACTACGAGCAGTACTTC
CDR3: CASSLAGGDYEQYF

J: TRBJ2-5
size: .
D: .
V: TRBV11-2
DNA: TGTGCCAGCAGCTTTGGTCCGGACCAAGAGACCCAGTACTTC
CDR3: CASSFGPDQETQYF

J: TRBJ2-7
size: .
D: .
V: TRBV28
DNA: TGTGCCAGCAGTTTCCCGGCAGGGTCCTACGAGCAGTACTTC
CDR3: CASSFPAGSYEQYF

J: TRBJ2-7
size: .
D: .
V: TRBV5-6
DNA: TGTGCCAGCAGCTTTGGGAGCTCCTACGAGCAGTACTTC
CDR3: CASSFGSSYEQYF

J: TRBJ2-3
size: .
D: .
V: TRBV27
DNA: TGTGCCAGCAGTCCGGGACATCTGTTAGATACGCAGTATTTT
CDR3: CASSPGHLLDTQYF

J: TRBJ2-7
size: .
D: TRBD2
V: TRBV13
DNA: TGTGCCAGCAGCACAGGGACTAGCGGGAGCCCCTCCTACGAGCAGTACTTC
CDR3: CASSTGTSGSPSYEQYF

J: TRBJ2-3
size: .
D: .
V: TRBV2
DNA: TGTGCCAGCAGTGTACAGTATACGCAGTATTTT
CDR3: CASSVQYTQYF

J: TRBJ1-2
size: .
D: TRBD1
V: TRBV30
DNA: TGTGCCTGCCACGAGGGACAGGATGGCTACACCTTC
CDR3: CACHEGQDGYTF

J: TRBJ2-3
size: .
D: .
V: TRBV15
DNA: TGTGCCACCAGCAGATACCGGGACCAGGGGGATACGCAGTATTTT
CDR3: CATSRYRDQGDTQYF

J: TRBJ2-6
size: .
D: .
V: TRBV5-1
DNA: TGCGCCAGCAGCAGGCCGGAGACCGGGGCCAACGTCCTGACTTTC
CDR3: CASSRPETGANVLTF

J: TRBJ2-7
size: .
D: .
V: TRBV25-1
DNA: TGTGCCAGCAGTGAGGGTTACGAGCAGTACTTC
CDR3: CASSEGYEQYF

J: TRBJ2-1
size: once
D: TRBD1
V: TRBV27
DNA: TGTGCCAGCAGTTTATCCCAGCGGACAGGGGTCTACAATGAGCAGTTCTTC
CDR3: CASSLSQRTGVYNEQFF

J: TRBJ1-1
size: few
D: .
V: TRBV18
DNA: TGTGCCAGCTCACCATTCCACGGGAACACTGAAGCTTTCTTT
CDR3: CASSPFHGNTEAFF

J: TRBJ1-3
size: few
D: .
V: TRBV9
DNA: TGTGCCAGCAGCGTAGGGCCTCCGGAAAACACCATATATTTT
CDR3: CASSVGPPENTIYF

J: TRBJ1-3
size: .
D: TRBD1
V: TRBV15
DNA: TGTGCCACCAGCAAAAGGACAGGGCCTGGAAACACCATATATTTT
CDR3: CATSKRTGPGNTIYF

J: TRBJ1-2
size: few
D: .
V: TRBV6-5
DNA: TGTGCCAGCAGTTACGGGGGGCTGTGGAATGGCTACACCTTC
CDR3: CASSYGGLWNGYTF

J: TRBJ1-5
size: .
D: .
V: TRBV7-2
DNA: TGTGCCAGCAGCCCCTGGGAGGGTGGCAATCAGCCCCAGCATTTT
CDR3: CASSPWEGGNQPQHF

J: TRBJ2-7
size: .
D: .
V: TRBV5-1
DNA: TGCGCCAGCAGCGCAGGGATTTCGGGTTACGAGCAGTACTTC
CDR3: CASSAGISGYEQYF

J: TRBJ1-3
size: .
D: .
V: TRBV7-2
DNA: TGTGCCAGCAGGGAGACGGCCAGTGGAAACACCATATATTTT
CDR3: CASRETASGNTIYF

J: TRBJ2-1
size: .
D: .
V: TRBV29-1
DNA: TGCAGCGTTGTGTTGTGGGAGGACCTCGATGAGCAGTTCTTC
CDR3: CSVVLWEDLDEQFF

J: TRBJ2-3
size: .
D: .
V: TRBV7-6
DNA: TGTGCCAGCAGCCCTCGACCCTACACAGATACGCAGTATTTT
CDR3: CASSPRPYTDTQYF

J: TRBJ2-5
size: .
D: .
V: TRBV7-2
DNA: TGTGCCAGCAGCTTCCGCAGGGTGTCCGCGGAGACCCAGTACTTC
CDR3: CASSFRRVSAETQYF

J: TRBJ2-6
size: once
D: .
V: TRBV13
DNA: TGTGCCAGCGTTCTTTCGTCCTTCGGGGCCAACGTCCTGACTTTC
CDR3: CASVLSSFGANVLTF

J: TRBJ2-5
size: .
D: TRBD2
V: TRBV29-1
DNA: TGCAGCGTTGATGACTTTAGCGGGAGCGGGGAGACCCAGTACTTC
CDR3: CSVDDFSGSGETQYF

J: TRBJ1-1
size: .
D: .
V: TRBV12-5
DNA: TGTGCTAGTGGGGGACCAGCTCCATTCAACACTGAAGCTTTCTTT
CDR3: CASGGPAPFNTEAFF

J: TRBJ2-7
size: .
D: .
V: TRBV15
DNA: TGTGCCACCAGCAGAGACCTACAGGGGAGGATCCCCTACGAGCAGTACTTC
CDR3: CATSRDLQGRIPYEQYF

J: TRBJ1-1
size: .
D: .
V: TRBV13
DNA: TGTGCCAGCAGCTTAGCAATCATGAACACTGAAGCTTTCTTT
CDR3: CASSLAIMNTEAFF

J: TRBJ2-7
size: once
D: TRBD1
V: TRBV7-6
DNA: TGTGCCAGCAGCTTAACGTTTCAGGGGGCATTGGGCAAGCAGTACTTC
CDR3: CASSLTFQGALGKQYF

J: TRBJ2-1
size: .
D: TRBD2
V: TRBV4-3
DNA: TGCGCCAGCAGCCAAGGGAGAAGCGGGAGCAAGCAGTTCTTC
CDR3: CASSQGRSGSKQFF

J: TRBJ2-7
size: few
D: TRBD2
V: TRBV11-2
DNA: TGTGCCAGCAGCCTAACACTAGCGGTGCAGTACTTC
CDR3: CASSLTLAVQYF

J: TRBJ2-7
size: .
D: TRBD1
V: TRBV6-5
DNA: TGTGCCAGCTCAGACAGGGACGAGCAGTACTTC
CDR3: CASSDRDEQYF